The rows below give T cell receptor beta chains drawn from one sample of a study of T cell responses to AZD1222 COVID-19 vaccine. Sequenced by immunoSEQ multiplex PCR; TCRdb stores in-frame clones only, minus some. The data hold some 120,000 clones, with about 93% observed a single time. The starting material was peripheral blood, obtained 28 days after the second dose of the MenACWY control vaccine. These receptor sequences come from an adult who received the MenACWY meningococcal vaccine as a control. Each CDR3 is given with its conserved first and last residue. The order of the fields is CDR3 protein, CDR3 DNA, V gene, D gene, J gene, clone size. D genes are given only for firm matches. Clone size appears in some rows only: once, few, many, or a class for an expanded clone.

CDR3 protein: CASSLKDRDTQYF
CDR3 DNA: TGTGCCAGTAGTCTAAAAGACCGGGATACGCAGTATTTT
V gene: TRBV19
D gene: -
J gene: TRBJ2-3
clone size: once

CDR3 protein: CASSLGRTSYEQYF
CDR3 DNA: TGTGCCAGCAGCTTAGGCAGGACCTCCTACGAGCAGTACTTC
V gene: TRBV7-8
D gene: -
J gene: TRBJ2-7
clone size: few

CDR3 protein: CASSGVSSADTQYF
CDR3 DNA: TGTGCCAGCAGCGGAGTATCCTCCGCAGATACGCAGTATTTT
V gene: TRBV9
D gene: -
J gene: TRBJ2-3
clone size: -

CDR3 protein: CASSAGQGSYNEQFF
CDR3 DNA: TGCGCCAGCAGCGCAGGACAGGGCTCCTACAATGAGCAGTTCTTC
V gene: TRBV5-1
D gene: TRBD1
J gene: TRBJ2-1
clone size: -

CDR3 protein: CASSRTGVGGGYTF
CDR3 DNA: TGTGCCAGCAGTCGGACAGGGGTCGGTGGTGGCTACACCTTC
V gene: TRBV6-5
D gene: TRBD1
J gene: TRBJ1-2
clone size: -

CDR3 protein: CASSYAGETQYF
CDR3 DNA: TGTGCCAGCAGTTACGCGGGGGAGACCCAGTACTTC
V gene: TRBV6-5
D gene: -
J gene: TRBJ2-5
clone size: -

CDR3 protein: CASSAITGRNEQFF
CDR3 DNA: TGTGCCAGCAGCGCGATAACGGGTAGGAATGAGCAGTTCTTC
V gene: TRBV11-1
D gene: -
J gene: TRBJ2-1
clone size: once

CDR3 protein: CASSSDLMAYNEQFF
CDR3 DNA: TGTGCCAGTAGCTCCGATCTAATGGCCTACAATGAGCAGTTCTTC
V gene: TRBV19
D gene: -
J gene: TRBJ2-1
clone size: -

CDR3 protein: CASKRNRGGTEAFF
CDR3 DNA: TGTGCCAGCAAAAGGAACAGGGGAGGCACTGAAGCTTTCTTT
V gene: TRBV5-8
D gene: TRBD1
J gene: TRBJ1-1
clone size: -

CDR3 protein: CASSTYYEQYF
CDR3 DNA: TGTGCCAGCAGTACTTACTACGAGCAGTACTTC
V gene: TRBV28
D gene: -
J gene: TRBJ2-7
clone size: once